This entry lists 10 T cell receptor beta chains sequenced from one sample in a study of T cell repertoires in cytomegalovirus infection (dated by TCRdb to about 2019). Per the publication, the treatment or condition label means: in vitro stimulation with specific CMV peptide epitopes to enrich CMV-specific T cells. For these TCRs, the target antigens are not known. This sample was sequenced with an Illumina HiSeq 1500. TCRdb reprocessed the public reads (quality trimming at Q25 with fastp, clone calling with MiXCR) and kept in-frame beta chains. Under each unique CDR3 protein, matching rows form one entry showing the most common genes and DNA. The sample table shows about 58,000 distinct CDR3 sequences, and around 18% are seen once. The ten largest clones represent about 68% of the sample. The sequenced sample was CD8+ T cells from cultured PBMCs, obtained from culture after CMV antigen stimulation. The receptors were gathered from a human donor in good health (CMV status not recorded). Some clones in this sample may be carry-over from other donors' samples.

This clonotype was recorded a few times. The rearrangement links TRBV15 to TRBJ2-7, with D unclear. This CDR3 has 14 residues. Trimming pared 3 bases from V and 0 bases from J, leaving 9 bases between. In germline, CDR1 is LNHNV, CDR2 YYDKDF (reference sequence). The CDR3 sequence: CATSRSIFSYEQYF. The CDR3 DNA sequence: TGTGCCACCAGCAGGAGTATATTCTCCTACGAGCAGTACTTC.

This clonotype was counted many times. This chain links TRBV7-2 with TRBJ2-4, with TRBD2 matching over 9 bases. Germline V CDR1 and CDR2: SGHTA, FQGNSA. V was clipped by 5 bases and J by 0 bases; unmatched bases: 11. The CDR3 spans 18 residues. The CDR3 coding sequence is TGTGCCAGCAGCCCCAGCCTAGCGGGGACTCTAGCCAAAAACATTCAGTACTTC. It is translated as CASSPSLAGTLAKNIQYF.

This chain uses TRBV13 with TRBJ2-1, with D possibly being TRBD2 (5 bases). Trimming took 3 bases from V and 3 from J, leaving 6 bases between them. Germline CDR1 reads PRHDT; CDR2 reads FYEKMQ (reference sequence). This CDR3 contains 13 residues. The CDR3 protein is CASSFRGYNEQFF. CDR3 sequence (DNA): TGTGCCAGCAGCTTTCGGGGCTACAATGAGCAGTTCTTC.

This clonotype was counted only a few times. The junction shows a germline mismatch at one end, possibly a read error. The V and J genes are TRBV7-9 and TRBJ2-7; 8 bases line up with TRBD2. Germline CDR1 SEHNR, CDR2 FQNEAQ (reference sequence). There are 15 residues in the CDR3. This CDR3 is CASREAGEGAYEQYF. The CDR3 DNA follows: TGTGCTAGCAGAGAAGCGGGGGAAGGGGCGTACGAGCAGTACTTC.

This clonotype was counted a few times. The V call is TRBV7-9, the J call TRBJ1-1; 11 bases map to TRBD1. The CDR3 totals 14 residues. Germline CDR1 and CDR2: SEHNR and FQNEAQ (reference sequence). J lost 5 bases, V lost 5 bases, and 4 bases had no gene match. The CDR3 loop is CASSRGTGGTEAFF. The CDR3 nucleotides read TGTGCCAGCAGCCGCGGGACAGGGGGGACTGAAGCTTTCTTT.

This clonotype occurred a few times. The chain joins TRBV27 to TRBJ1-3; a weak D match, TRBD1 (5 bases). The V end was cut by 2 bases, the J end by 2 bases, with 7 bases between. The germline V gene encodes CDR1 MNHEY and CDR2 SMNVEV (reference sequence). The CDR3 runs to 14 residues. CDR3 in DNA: TGTGCCAGCAGTTTACGGGGACCTGGAAACACCATATATTTT. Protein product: CASSLRGPGNTIYF.

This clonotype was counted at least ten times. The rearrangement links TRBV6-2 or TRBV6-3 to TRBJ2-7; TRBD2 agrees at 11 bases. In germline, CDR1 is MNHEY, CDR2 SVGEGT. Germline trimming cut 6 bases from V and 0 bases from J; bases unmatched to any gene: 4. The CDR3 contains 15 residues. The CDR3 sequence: CASRSGLAVSYEQYF. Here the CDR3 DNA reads TGTGCCAGCAGATCGGGACTAGCGGTCTCCTACGAGCAGTACTTC.

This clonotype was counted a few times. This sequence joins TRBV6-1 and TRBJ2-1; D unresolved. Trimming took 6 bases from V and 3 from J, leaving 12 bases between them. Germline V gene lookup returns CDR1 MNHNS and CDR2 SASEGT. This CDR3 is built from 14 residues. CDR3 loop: CASSGKEFYNEQFF. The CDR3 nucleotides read TGTGCCAGCAGCGGAAAGGAGTTCTACAATGAGCAGTTCTTC.

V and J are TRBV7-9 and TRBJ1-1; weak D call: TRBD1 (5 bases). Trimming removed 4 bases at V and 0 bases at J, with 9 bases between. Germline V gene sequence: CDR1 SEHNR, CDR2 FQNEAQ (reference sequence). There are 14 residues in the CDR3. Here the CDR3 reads CASSSGGMNTEAFF. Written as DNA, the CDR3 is TGTGCCAGCAGCTCCGGGGGTATGAACACTGAAGCTTTCTTT.

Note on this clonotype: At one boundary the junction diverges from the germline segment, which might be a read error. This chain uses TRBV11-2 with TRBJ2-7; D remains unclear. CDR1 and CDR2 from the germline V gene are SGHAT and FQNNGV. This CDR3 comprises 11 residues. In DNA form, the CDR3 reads TGTGCCAGCAGCTCCCGCTACGAGCAGGACTTC. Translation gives CASSSRYEQDF. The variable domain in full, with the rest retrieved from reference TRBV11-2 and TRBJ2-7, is EAGVAQSPRYKIIEKRQSVAFWCNPISGHATLYWYQQILGQGPKLLIQFQNNGVVDDSQLPKDRFSAERLKGVDSTLKIQPAKLEDSAVYLCASSSRYEQDFGPGTRLTVT.